This entry lists 17 T cell receptor beta chains sequenced from one sample in a study of regulatory T cells in long-lasting Graves disease. Library construction for TCR beta used iRepertoire HTBI primers and Arm-PCR of CDR3 regions. TCRdb re-called the multiplex PCR reads through MiXCR, storing one row per CDR3 protein. In the table there are over 500,000 distinct CDR3 sequences, about 16% of which are singletons. Time point denoted: newly diagnosed GD, antithyroid drugs for less than 3 months. PBMCs were the source of the RNA used for TCR sequencing. These same data were also listed under a study on T cells in Graves' hyperthyroidism and ophthalmopathy.

This specimen consisted of peripheral blood mononuclear cells (PBMCs), obtained at new diagnosis, from a patient treated with antithyroid drugs. Source of these receptors: a man aged 18 to 30 with Graves disease.

This clonotype was counted a few times. This rearrangement joins TRBV12-3 or TRBV12-4 to TRBJ2-2; 9 bases match TRBD2. V trimming: 6 bases; J trimming: 4 bases; junction bases outside the gene matches: 6. CDR3 length: 15 amino acids. This chain's CDR3 is CASSPLAGLTGELFF. The CDR3 nucleotides are TGTGCCAGCAGCCCCCTAGCGGGGCTCACCGGGGAGCTGTTTTTT.

This clonotype has at least ten counts. The chain carries TRBV12-3 or TRBV12-4 and TRBJ1-4, with D unresolved. This CDR3 is built from 14 residues. Trimming took off 8 bases at V and 11 bases at J, with 21 bases between the two ends. CDR3 DNA: TGTGCCAGCCTATTAAACAGTCCCGATGGTAAACTGTTTTTT. This encodes CASLLNSPDGKLFF.

This clonotype was seen repeatedly, ten times or more. This chain links TRBV12-3 or TRBV12-4 with TRBJ1-1, with 7 bases that match TRBD1. J gave up 4 bases and V 6 bases, and 8 bases lay outside the gene matches. The CDR3 length is 14 residues. The CDR3 loop reads CASRVSQGFTEAFF. The CDR3 region has the DNA TGTGCCAGCAGGGTCTCACAGGGGTTCACTGAAGCTTTCTTT.

The rearrangement uses TRBV11-2 and TRBJ2-1; the match to TRBD2 covers 7 bases. Trimming removed 1 base from V and 7 bases from J; junction bases left unmatched: 7. This CDR3 region has 15 residues. Germline V gene lookup returns CDR1 SGHAT and CDR2 FQNNGV. The CDR3 spells CASSLVRGRGNEQFF. The CDR3 DNA follows: TGTGCCAGCAGCTTAGTCCGCGGGAGAGGGAATGAGCAGTTCTTC.

Many counts were recorded for this clonotype. The rearrangement joins TRBV2 to TRBJ2-1; unclear D gene. CDR3 length: 12 residues. Germline V gene sequence: CDR1 SNHLY, CDR2 FYNNEI. With 4 bases removed from V and 5 bases from J, the gap between germline ends came to 6 bases. The CDR3 is CASSVYNNEQFF. In DNA, the CDR3 is TGTGCCAGCAGTGTCTACAACAATGAGCAGTTCTTC.

A few counts support this clonotype. The chain carries TRBV5-6 and TRBJ1-1; 9 bases match TRBD1. The germline gives CDR1 SGHDT, CDR2 YYEEEE. With 2 bases clipped from V and 7 bases from J, the junction kept 6 bases outside the gene matches. This CDR3 has 14 residues. The CDR3 spells CASSFGNRGREAFF. The CDR3 DNA reads TGTGCCAGCAGCTTTGGAAACAGGGGGCGTGAAGCTTTCTTT. The complete variable domain, with remaining parts taken from reference TRBV5-6 and TRBJ1-1, reads DAGVTQSPTHLIKTRGQQVTLRCSPKSGHDTVSWYQQALGQGPQFIFQYYEEEERQRGNFPDRFSGHQFPNYSSELNVNALLLGDSALYLCASSFGNRGREAFFGQGTRLTVV.

This clonotype has ten or more counts. J is TRBJ1-2 and V is TRBV7-9; D unclear. CDR1 and CDR2 (germline): SEHNR, FQNEAQ (reference sequence). This CDR3 region has 16 residues. With 5 bases removed from V and 3 bases from J, the gap between germline ends came to 19 bases. CDR3 amino acids: CASSPTTEGPYYGYTF. The CDR3 DNA sequence: TGTGCCAGCAGCCCTACCACGGAGGGTCCCTACTATGGCTACACCTTC.

The chain has TRBV5-1 and TRBJ2-1; tentatively, D is TRBD1 (5 bases). The germline V gene has CDR1 SGHRS and CDR2 YFSETQ. The CDR3 has 12 residues. V was shortened by 4 bases and J by 15 bases, with 17 bases between the two germline ends. In DNA, the CDR3 is TGCGCCAGCAGCGACGAGACAGTATCGAGGTTCTTC. This gives the protein CASSDETVSRFF.

This clonotype was detected a few times. J is TRBJ2-3 and V is TRBV7-6, with TRBD1 identical over 9 bases. Per germline, CDR1 SGHVS and CDR2 FNYEAQ. J lost 6 bases, V lost 5 bases, and 9 bases had no gene match. The CDR3 totals 15 residues. DNA for the CDR3: TGTGCCAGCAGCCCTGGGACAGGGAGGCAGGATACGCAGTATTTT. It is translated as CASSPGTGRQDTQYF.

The chain employs TRBV12-3 or TRBV12-4 and TRBJ2-3, with TRBD2 identical over 13 bases. The trim removed 6 bases at V and 1 base at J, leaving 1 base unmatched. There are 15 residues in the CDR3. CDR3 protein: CASRGLAGGTDTQYF. CDR3 nucleotide sequence: TGTGCCAGCAGAGGACTAGCGGGAGGCACAGATACGCAGTATTTT.

There are many counts of this clonotype. The J gene is TRBJ2-7, the V gene TRBV29-1; TRBD2 might be the D (5 bases). CDR1 and CDR2 (germline): SQVTM, ANQGSEA. V was pared by 4 bases and J by 2 bases, with 18 bases between. The CDR3 runs 15 residues. The CDR3 nucleotides are TGCAGCGTTGGAGCAGCGGCACAGAGCACCTACGAGCAGTACTTC. It specifies CSVGAAAQSTYEQYF.

This clonotype has ten or more counts. The chain couples TRBV12-3 or TRBV12-4 to TRBJ2-1; possible D gene TRBD2, 6 bases. CDR3 size: 15 residues. Trimming left V 5 bases short and J 0 bases short, with 11 bases between. The CDR3 DNA reads TGTGCCAGCAGTCCGGGACTGGTCTCCTACAATGAGCAGTTCTTC. It yields the protein CASSPGLVSYNEQFF.

The genes are TRBV4-1 and TRBJ2-7; 9 nucleotides agree with TRBD1. Unmatched junction bases numbered 8, after V lost 6 bases and J lost 2 bases. Germline V gene data show CDR1 as MGHRA and CDR2 as YSYEKL. There are 15 residues in the CDR3. The DNA for the CDR3 is TGCGCCAGCAGTCACCCGGGACAGGGAACCTACGAGCAGTACTTC. Translated, it gives CASSHPGQGTYEQYF.

This clonotype was seen many times. One end of the junction does not line up with germline, which may come from a read error. The chain links TRBV13 to TRBJ2-7; D perhaps matches TRBD2 (5 bases). The germline V gene has CDR1 PRHDT and CDR2 FYEKMQ (reference sequence). The CDR3 totals 12 residues. CDR3 amino acids: CASSSTRREQYF. CDR3 coding DNA: TGCGCCAGCAGCAGTACTAGACGCGAGCAGTACTTC. The variable domain in full, completed from reference TRBV13 and TRBJ2-7, reads AAGVIQSPRHLIKEKRETATLKCYPIPRHDTVYWYQQGPGQDPQFLISFYEKMQSDKGSIPDRFSAQQFSDYHSELNMSSLELGDSALYFCASSSTRREQYFGPGTRLTVT.

This clonotype was observed many times. J is TRBJ2-1 and V is TRBV12-3 or TRBV12-4; D gene ambiguous. CDR3 length: 14 residues. V was cut by 3 bases and J by 7 bases, with 13 bases left in between. The CDR3 is CASSFEDRSNEQFF. CDR3 coding DNA: TGTGCCAGCAGTTTCGAGGATAGATCGAATGAGCAGTTCTTC.

This clonotype was picked up many times. The chain uses TRBV28 and TRBJ2-3, with TRBD1 identical over 9 bases. The length of the CDR3 is 15 residues. Germline CDR1 is MDHEN and CDR2 is SYDVKM. The V and J ends lost 2 bases and 3 bases, in that order; junction bases with no gene match: 3. CDR3 amino acids: CASSLRQGGTDTQYF. CDR3 DNA sequence: TGTGCCAGCAGTTTAAGACAGGGGGGGACAGATACGCAGTATTTT.

This clonotype was counted between two and nine times. This chain uses TRBV20-1 with TRBJ2-1, with TRBD2 identical over 10 bases. CDR3 length: 15 amino acids. Germline assignment: CDR1 DFQATT and CDR2 SNEGSKA (reference sequence). In DNA form, the CDR3 reads TGCTCCCTTCCCCTAGGAAGCGGGAGGGCCGCTGAGCAGTTCTTC. Translating it yields CSLPLGSGRAAEQFF.